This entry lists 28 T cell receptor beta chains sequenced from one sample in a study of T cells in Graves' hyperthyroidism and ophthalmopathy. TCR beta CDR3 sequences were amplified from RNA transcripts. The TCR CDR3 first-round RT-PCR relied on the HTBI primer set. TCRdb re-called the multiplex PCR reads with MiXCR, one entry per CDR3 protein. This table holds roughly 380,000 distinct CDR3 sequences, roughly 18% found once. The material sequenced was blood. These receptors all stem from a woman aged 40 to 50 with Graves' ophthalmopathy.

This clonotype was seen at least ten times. In DNA, the CDR3 is TGTGCCAGCAGCTTCGGTTCAGGGGGCAATGGCTACACCTTC. Translating it yields CASSFGSGGNGYTF. The rearrangement uses TRBV7-9 and TRBJ1-2; 8 positions match TRBD1. Germline CDR1 is SEHNR and CDR2 is FQNEAQ (reference sequence). This CDR3 is built from 14 residues. V dropped 3 bases and J dropped 6; count of bases not matched to a gene: 6.

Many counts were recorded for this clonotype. The CDR3 is CASSFQDRVTGELFF. In DNA, the CDR3 is TGTGCCAGCAGTTTTCAGGACAGGGTGACCGGGGAGCTGTTTTTT. This chain joins TRBV28 and TRBJ2-2; TRBD1 matches 8 bases. With V trimmed by 3 bases and J by 5 bases, 5 bases remained unmatched. CDR1 is MDHEN and CDR2 is SYDVKM in the germline V gene. CDR3 length: 15 amino acids.

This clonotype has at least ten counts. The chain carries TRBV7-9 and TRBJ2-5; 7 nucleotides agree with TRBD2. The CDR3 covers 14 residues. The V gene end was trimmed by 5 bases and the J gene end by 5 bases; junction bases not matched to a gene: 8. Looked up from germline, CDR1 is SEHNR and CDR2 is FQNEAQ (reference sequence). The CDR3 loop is CASSPLVGGETQYF. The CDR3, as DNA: TGTGCCAGCAGCCCACTCGTCGGGGGGGAGACCCAGTACTTC.

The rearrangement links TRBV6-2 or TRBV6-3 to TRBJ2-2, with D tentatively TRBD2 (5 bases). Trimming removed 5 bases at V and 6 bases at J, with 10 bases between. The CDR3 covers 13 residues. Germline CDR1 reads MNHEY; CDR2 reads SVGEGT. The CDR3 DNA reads TGTGCCAGCAGTGCGGGTCTCCCCGGGGAGCTGTTTTTT. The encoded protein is CASSAGLPGELFF.

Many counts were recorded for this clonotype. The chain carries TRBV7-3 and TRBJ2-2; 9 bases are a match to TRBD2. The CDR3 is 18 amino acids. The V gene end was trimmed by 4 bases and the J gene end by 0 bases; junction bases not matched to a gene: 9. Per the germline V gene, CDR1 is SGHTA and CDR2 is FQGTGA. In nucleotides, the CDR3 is TGTGCCAGCAGCTACCTTCCTAGCGGGGTTACGAACACCGGGGAGCTGTTTTTT. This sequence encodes CASSYLPSGVTNTGELFF.

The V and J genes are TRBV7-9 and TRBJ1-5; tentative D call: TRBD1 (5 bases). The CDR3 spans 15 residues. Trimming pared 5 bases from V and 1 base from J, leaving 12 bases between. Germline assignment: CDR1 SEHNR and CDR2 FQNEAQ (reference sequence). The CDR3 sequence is CASSLGDVSNQPQHF. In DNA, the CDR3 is TGTGCCAGCAGCCTAGGGGATGTGAGCAATCAGCCCCAGCATTTT.

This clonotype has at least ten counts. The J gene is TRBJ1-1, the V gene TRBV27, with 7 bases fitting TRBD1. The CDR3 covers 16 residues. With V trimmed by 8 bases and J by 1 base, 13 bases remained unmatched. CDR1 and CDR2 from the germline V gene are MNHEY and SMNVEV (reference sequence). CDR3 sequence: CASRYTGVEENTEAFF. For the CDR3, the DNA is TGTGCCAGCCGCTACACAGGGGTTGAAGAGAACACTGAAGCTTTCTTT.

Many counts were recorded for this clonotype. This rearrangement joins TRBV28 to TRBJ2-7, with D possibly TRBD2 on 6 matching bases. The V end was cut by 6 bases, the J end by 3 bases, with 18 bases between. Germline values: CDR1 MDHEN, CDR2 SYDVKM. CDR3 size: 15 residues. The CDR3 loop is CASSYWRTGDYEQYF. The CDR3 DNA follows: TGTGCCAGCAGCTATTGGAGGACGGGAGACTACGAGCAGTACTTC.

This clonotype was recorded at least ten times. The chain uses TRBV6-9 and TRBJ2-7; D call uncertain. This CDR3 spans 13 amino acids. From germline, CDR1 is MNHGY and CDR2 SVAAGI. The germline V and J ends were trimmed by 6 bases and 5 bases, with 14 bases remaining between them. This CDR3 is CASSNRQRHEQYF. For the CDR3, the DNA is TGTGCCAGCAGCAACCGGCAACGACACGAGCAGTACTTC.

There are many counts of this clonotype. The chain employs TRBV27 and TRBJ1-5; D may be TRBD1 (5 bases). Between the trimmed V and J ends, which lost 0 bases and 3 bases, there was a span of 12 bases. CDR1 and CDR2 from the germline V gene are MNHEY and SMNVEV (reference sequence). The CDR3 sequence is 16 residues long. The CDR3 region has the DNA TGTGCCAGCAGTTTATCGAGGGACTTTTACAATCAGCCCCAGCATTTT. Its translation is CASSLSRDFYNQPQHF.

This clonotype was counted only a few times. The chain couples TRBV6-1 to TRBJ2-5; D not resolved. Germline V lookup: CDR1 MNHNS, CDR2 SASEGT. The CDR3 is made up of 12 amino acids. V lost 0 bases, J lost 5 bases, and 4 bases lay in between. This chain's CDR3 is CASSEAVETQYF. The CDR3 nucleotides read TGTGCCAGCAGTGAAGCGGTGGAGACCCAGTACTTC.

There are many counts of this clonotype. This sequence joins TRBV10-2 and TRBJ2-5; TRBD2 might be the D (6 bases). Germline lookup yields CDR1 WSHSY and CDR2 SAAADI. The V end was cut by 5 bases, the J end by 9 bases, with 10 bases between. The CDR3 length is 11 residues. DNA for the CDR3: TGCGCCAGCAGTTTGGGGGAGGCCCAGTACTTC. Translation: CASSLGEAQYF.

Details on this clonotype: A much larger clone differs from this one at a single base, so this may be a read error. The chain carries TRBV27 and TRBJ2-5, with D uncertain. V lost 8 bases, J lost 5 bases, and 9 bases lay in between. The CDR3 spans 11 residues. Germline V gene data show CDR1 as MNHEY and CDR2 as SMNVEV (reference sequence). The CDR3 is CASGVGETQYF. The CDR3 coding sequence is TGTGCCAGCGGGGTGGGGGAGACCCAGTACTTC.

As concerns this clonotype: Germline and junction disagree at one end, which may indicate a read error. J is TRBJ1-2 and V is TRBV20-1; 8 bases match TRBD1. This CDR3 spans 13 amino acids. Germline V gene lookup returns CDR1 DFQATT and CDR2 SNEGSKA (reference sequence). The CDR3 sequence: CSAQRQGSYGYNF. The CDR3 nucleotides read TGCAGTGCTCAACGACAGGGGTCCTATGGCTACAACTTC.

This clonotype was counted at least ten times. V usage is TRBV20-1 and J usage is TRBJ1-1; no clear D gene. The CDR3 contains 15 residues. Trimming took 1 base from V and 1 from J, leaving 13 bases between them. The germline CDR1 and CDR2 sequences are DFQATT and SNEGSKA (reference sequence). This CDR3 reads CSARVLQVPNTEAFF. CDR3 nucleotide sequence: TGCAGTGCTAGAGTCCTGCAGGTTCCGAACACTGAAGCTTTCTTT.

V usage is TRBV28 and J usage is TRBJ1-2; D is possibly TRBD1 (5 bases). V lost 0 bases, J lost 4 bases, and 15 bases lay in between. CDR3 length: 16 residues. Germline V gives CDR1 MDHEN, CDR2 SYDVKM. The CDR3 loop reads CASSLWDKGSSYGYTF. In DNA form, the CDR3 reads TGTGCCAGCAGTTTATGGGACAAAGGATCTAGCTATGGCTACACCTTC.

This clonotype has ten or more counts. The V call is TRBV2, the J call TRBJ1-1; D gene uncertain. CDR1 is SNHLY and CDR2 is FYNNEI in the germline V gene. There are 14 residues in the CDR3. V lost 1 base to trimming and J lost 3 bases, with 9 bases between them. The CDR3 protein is CASSEDRRYTEAFF. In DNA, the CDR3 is TGTGCCAGCAGTGAAGACCGAAGGTACACTGAAGCTTTCTTT.

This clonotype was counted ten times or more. In nucleotides, the CDR3 is TGCGCCAGCAGCCAAGTCGACAGTCCCTATGGCTACACCTTC. It encodes CASSQVDSPYGYTF. The chain employs TRBV4-1 and TRBJ1-2, with D maybe TRBD1 (5 bases). The CDR3 length is 14 residues. The V gene lost 1 base and the J gene lost 4 bases, with 10 bases spanning the gap. Germline V gene sequence: CDR1 MGHRA, CDR2 YSYEKL.

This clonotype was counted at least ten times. For the CDR3, the DNA is TGTGCCAGCAGCTTAGAAGTGGGAGGGGTCTACGAGCAGTACTTC. Translated, it gives CASSLEVGGVYEQYF. The chain combines TRBV11-2 with TRBJ2-7; 7 nucleotides line up with TRBD2. The CDR3 has 15 residues. CDR1 is SGHAT and CDR2 is FQNNGV in the germline V gene. After removal of 0 bases from V and 3 bases from J, the junction contained 5 bases not matched to a gene. Variable domain in full (rest from reference TRBV11-2 and TRBJ2-7): EAGVAQSPRYKIIEKRQSVAFWCNPISGHATLYWYQQILGQGPKLLIQFQNNGVVDDSQLPKDRFSAERLKGVDSTLKIQPAKLEDSAVYLCASSLEVGGVYEQYFGPGTRLTVT.

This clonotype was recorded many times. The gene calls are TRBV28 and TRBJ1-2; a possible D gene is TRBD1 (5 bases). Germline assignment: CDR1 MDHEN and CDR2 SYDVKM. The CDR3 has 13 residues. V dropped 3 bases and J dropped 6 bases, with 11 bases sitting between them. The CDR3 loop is CASSLGTVDGYTF. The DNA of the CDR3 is TGTGCCAGCAGTTTGGGGACGGTTGATGGCTACACCTTC.

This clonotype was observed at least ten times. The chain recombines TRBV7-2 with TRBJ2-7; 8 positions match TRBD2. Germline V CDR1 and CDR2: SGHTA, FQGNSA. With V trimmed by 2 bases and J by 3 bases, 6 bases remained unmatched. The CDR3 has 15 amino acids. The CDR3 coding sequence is TGTGCCAGCAGCTTATCACCGGGAGGGAACTACGAGCAGTACTTC. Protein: CASSLSPGGNYEQYF.

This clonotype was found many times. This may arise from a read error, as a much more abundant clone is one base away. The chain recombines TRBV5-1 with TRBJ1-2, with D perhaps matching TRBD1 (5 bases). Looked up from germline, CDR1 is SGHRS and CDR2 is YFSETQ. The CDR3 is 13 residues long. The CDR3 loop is CTSSVGTGSGYTF. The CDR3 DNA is TGCACCAGCAGCGTCGGAACAGGTTCTGGCTACACCTTC. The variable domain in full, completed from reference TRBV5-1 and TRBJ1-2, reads KAGVTQTPRYLIKTRGQQVTLSCSPISGHRSVSWYQQTPGQGLQFLFEYFSETQRNKGNFPGRFSGRQFSNSRSEMNVSTLELGDSALYLCTSSVGTGSGYTFGSGTRLTVV.

The CDR3 loop reads CASSLTAVYGYTF. DNA of the CDR3: TGTGCCAGCAGTTTAACGGCCGTTTATGGCTACACCTTC. The chain recombines TRBV12-3 or TRBV12-4 with TRBJ1-2; D is ambiguous. Deletions cut 2 bases from V and 5 bases from J, with 9 bases between. This CDR3 spans 13 amino acids.

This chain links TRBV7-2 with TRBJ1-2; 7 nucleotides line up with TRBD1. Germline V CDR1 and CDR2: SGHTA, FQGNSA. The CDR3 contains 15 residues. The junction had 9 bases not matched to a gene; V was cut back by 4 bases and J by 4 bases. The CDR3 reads CASSSTGTAGYGYTF. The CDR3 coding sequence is TGTGCCAGCAGCTCTACCGGGACAGCCGGCTATGGCTACACCTTC.

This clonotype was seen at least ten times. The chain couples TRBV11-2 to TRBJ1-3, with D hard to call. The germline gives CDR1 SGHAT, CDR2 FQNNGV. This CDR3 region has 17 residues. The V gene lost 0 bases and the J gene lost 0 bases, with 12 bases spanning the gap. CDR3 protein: CASSLDWSDRSGNTIYF. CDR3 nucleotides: TGTGCCAGCAGCTTAGATTGGTCAGACCGCTCTGGAAACACCATATATTTT.

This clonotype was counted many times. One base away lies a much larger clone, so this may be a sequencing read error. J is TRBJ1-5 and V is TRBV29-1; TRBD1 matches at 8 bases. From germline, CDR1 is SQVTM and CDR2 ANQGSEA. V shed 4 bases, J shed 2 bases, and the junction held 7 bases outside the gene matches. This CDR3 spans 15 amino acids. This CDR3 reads CSVGLQGGGNQPQHF. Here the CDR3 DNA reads TGCAGCGTTGGACTACAGGGGGGGGGCAATCAGCCCCAGCATTTT. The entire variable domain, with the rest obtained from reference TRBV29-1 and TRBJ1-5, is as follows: SAVISQKPSRDICQRGTSLTIQCQVDSQVTMMFWYRQQPGQSLTLIATANQGSEATYESGFVIDKFPISRPNLTFSTLTVSNMSPEDSSIYLCSVGLQGGGNQPQHFGDGTRLSIL.

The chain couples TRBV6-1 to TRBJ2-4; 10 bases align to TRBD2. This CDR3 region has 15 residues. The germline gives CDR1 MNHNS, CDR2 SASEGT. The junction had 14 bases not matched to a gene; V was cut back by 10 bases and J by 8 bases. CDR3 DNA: TGTGCCACCACTAGCGGGGAGATGGGGATCGACATTCAGTACTTC. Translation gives CATTSGEMGIDIQYF.

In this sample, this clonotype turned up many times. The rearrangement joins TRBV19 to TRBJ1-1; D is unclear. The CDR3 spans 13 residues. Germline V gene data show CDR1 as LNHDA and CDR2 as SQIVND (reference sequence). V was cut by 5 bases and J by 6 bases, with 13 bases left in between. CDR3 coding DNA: TGTGCCAGTAGTTTCGGGCAAAGTTCTGAAGCTTTCTTT. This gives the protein CASSFGQSSEAFF.